The text below deals with one T cell receptor (beta chain). The trim removed 0 bases at V and 8 bases at J, leaving 3 bases unmatched. The germline V gene encodes CDR1 MRHNA and CDR2 SNTAGT. The CDR3 extends over 13 amino acids. These data are taken from a study of T cell responses to AZD1222 COVID-19 vaccine. Assay used: immunoSEQ multiplex PCR; TCRdb lists only in-frame clones, some missing. This table holds tens of thousands of clones, 65% to 80% found once. This chain connects TRBV6-4 to TRBJ1-2; TRBD1 matches 7 bases. The source is an adult in good health. Material: peripheral blood, obtained on day 0 of MenACWY control vaccination. For the CDR3, the DNA is TGTGCCAGCAGTGACTCGGAAGGGGGCGGCTACACCTTC. Its protein product is CASSDSEGGGYTF.